A selection of T cell receptor beta chains follows, all from one sample in a study of control samples from healthy donors and cancer patients. Only in-frame clones appear in the TCRdb table, and some are missing; sequencing was by immunoSEQ multiplex PCR. The data show approximately 100,000 clones, about 83% seen once. Source material: blood. The receptors were sampled from a woman aged 40 to 55 in good health. Both conserved end residues are part of each CDR3. The D gene is left open where the match is weak. A row's size may be missing; if present it is once, few, many or a size class.

>TRBD2|-|TRBJ2-3|TRBV2
TGTGCCAGCACTGGCGGGGGGGGCGCAGATACGCAGTATTTT
CASTGGGGADTQYF
>-|-|TRBJ1-1|TRBV6-1
TGTGCCAGCAGTGAGAGACAGCTCATGAACACTGAAGCTTTCTTT
CASSERQLMNTEAFF
>-|-|TRBJ1-4|TRBV29-1
TGCAGCGTTGGGGACGACGAGGAAAAACTGTTTTTT
CSVGDDEEKLFF
>TRBD1|-|TRBJ1-1|TRBV11-3
TGTGCCAGCAGCTTAGGGCATGTGGGACAGATCTCTGAAGCTTTCTTT
CASSLGHVGQISEAFF
>-|-|TRBJ1-1|TRBV9
TGTGCCAGCAGCGCCGGACACGGGGGAGGGACTGAAGCTTTCTTT
CASSAGHGGGTEAFF
>TRBD2|-|TRBJ2-7|TRBV27
TGTGCCAGCAGGGCTCTAGCGGGGGCAGGCGAGCAGTACTTC
CASRALAGAGEQYF
>-|-|TRBJ2-2|TRBV7-6
TGTGCCAGCAGACCAAGGGGCGGCGTGCTGTTTTTT
CASRPRGGVLFF
>TRBD1|-|TRBJ2-7|TRBV27
TGTGCCAGCAGTACCGGGACAGGGGGTAACGAGCAGTACTTC
CASSTGTGGNEQYF
>TRBD2|-|TRBJ2-7|TRBV15
TGTGCCACCAGCTTAAAGGGACTAGCGGGGGACGAGCAGTACTTC
CATSLKGLAGDEQYF
>TRBD2|-|TRBJ2-1|TRBV3-1/TRBV3-2
TGTGCCAGCAGCCCAGCGGGGGCCGGGGGGTACAACAATGAGCAGTTCTTC
CASSPAGAGGYNNEQFF
>TRBD1|-|TRBJ1-1|TRBV5-1
TGCGCCAGCAGCTTGGCCATACAGGGGGCAATGGGCACTGAAGCTTTCTTT
CASSLAIQGAMGTEAFF
>TRBD2|-|TRBJ2-1|TRBV30
TGTGCCTGGAGCGCGGTAGGTGTAGCGGGGGGCAATGAGCAGTTCTTC
CAWSAVGVAGGNEQFF
>-|once|TRBJ2-2|TRBV30
TGTGCCTGGCGACAATTCGGACAGAGCTTCACCGGGGAGCTGTTTTTT
CAWRQFGQSFTGELFF
>-|few|TRBJ2-3|TRBV9
TGTGCCAGCAGCGCCCTAGGGACAGATACGCAGTATTTT
CASSALGTDTQYF
>TRBD1|-|TRBJ1-1|TRBV7-2
TGTGCCAGCAACCCTTCAGGGGGGGGGCAGGCTTTCTTT
CASNPSGGGQAFF
>TRBD2|-|TRBJ2-7|TRBV3-1/TRBV3-2
TGTGCCAGCAGCCTGTATCGGACTAGAAGAAATAGGGAGCAGTACTTC
CASSLYRTRRNREQYF
>TRBD2|-|TRBJ2-2|TRBV29-1
TGCAGCGTCCTGACTAGCGGGGGGGCGACTAACACCGGGGAGCTGTTTTTT
CSVLTSGGATNTGELFF
>-|-|TRBJ1-4|TRBV10-3
TGTGCCATCAGCCGGGACGGAAGAAATGAAAAACTGTTTTTT
CAISRDGRNEKLFF
>TRBD1|-|TRBJ1-5|TRBV6-5
TGTGCCAGCAATCCTACAGGGGCCAATCAGCCCCAGCATTTT
CASNPTGANQPQHF
>-|-|TRBJ2-2|TRBV7-6
TGTGCCAGCAGCCCCCGAGGTGGTGGGGAGCTGTTTTTT
CASSPRGGGELFF
>-|many|TRBJ1-1|TRBV19
TGTGCCAGTAGTATCAATCCGGGGATGAACACTGAAGCTTTCTTT
CASSINPGMNTEAFF
>-|-|TRBJ2-1|TRBV3-1/TRBV3-2
TGTGCCAGCAGCCTTAGGGCCTTGAGCTCCTACAATGAGCAGTTCTTC
CASSLRALSSYNEQFF
>-|-|TRBJ1-2|TRBV3-1/TRBV3-2
TGTGCCAGCAGCCAAGATCTTGCGGGAGCGGGGGGCTACACCTTC
CASSQDLAGAGGYTF
>TRBD1|-|TRBJ2-2|TRBV4-3
TGCGCCAGCAGCCAAGAGATGACAGGGGGCTTTCCCGGGGAGCTGTTTTTT
CASSQEMTGGFPGELFF
>TRBD1|-|TRBJ1-1|TRBV4-1
TGCGCCAGCAGCCGGTTGAGCGGGACAGGGGACGGGAACACTGAAGCTTTCTTT
CASSRLSGTGDGNTEAFF
>-|-|TRBJ2-7|TRBV29-1
TGCAGCGTCGCCCGCCAGGGGCGCAGGTACGAGCAGTACTTC
CSVARQGRRYEQYF
>TRBD1|-|TRBJ2-2|TRBV9
TGTGCCAGCAGCGTCACAGGGGGCAGTGGCACCGGGGAGCTGTTTTTT
CASSVTGGSGTGELFF
>-|-|TRBJ2-6|TRBV6-6
TGTGCCAGCAGTAATCGACGGGCCTCTGGGGCCAACGTCCTGACTTTC
CASSNRRASGANVLTF
>-|-|TRBJ1-1|TRBV2
TGTGCCAGCGACACTCAGGGGACTGAAGCTTTCTTT
CASDTQGTEAFF
>TRBD1|-|TRBJ2-7|TRBV2
TGTGCCAGCAGTCCCGACAGGGGCGACGAGCAGTACTTC
CASSPDRGDEQYF
>TRBD1|-|TRBJ1-3|TRBV6-6
TGTGCCAGCAGCGACAGGGGGCTCTCTGGAAACACCATATATTTT
CASSDRGLSGNTIYF
>TRBD1|-|TRBJ2-7|TRBV5-4
TGTGCCAGCAGCTACCAGGGGGCGGCACTATACTCCTACGAGCAGTACTTC
CASSYQGAALYSYEQYF
>-|-|TRBJ2-7|TRBV5-1
TGCGCCAGCAGCTTGGTACCCCTGGACAGGACTAGCTCCTACGAGCAGTACTTC
CASSLVPLDRTSSYEQYF
>-|-|TRBJ2-7|TRBV5-4
TGTGCCAGCAGCTTATCCCAGGGGCTAGTCGTCTACGAGCAGTACTTC
CASSLSQGLVVYEQYF
>-|-|TRBJ2-6|TRBV30
TGTGCCTTTTCCAGGGCGAGCTCCAACGTCCTGACTTTC
CAFSRASSNVLTF
>TRBD1|-|TRBJ1-6|TRBV7-2
TGTGCCAGCAGCTCCGGGACAGGGCGTTCACCCCTCCACTTT
CASSSGTGRSPLHF
>-|-|TRBJ2-7|TRBV11-3
TGTGCCAGCAGCTTAGCTCGGGGGCCCCACAACGAGCAGTACTTC
CASSLARGPHNEQYF
>TRBD2|-|TRBJ2-7|TRBV2
TGTGCCAGCGGACCGGGAGGGGTCTATCGCGAGCAGTACTTC
CASGPGGVYREQYF
>-|-|TRBJ1-6|TRBV4-1
TGCGCCAGCAGCCAAGATCGGCCAGGGTACGATTCACCCCTCCACTTT
CASSQDRPGYDSPLHF
>-|-|TRBJ2-3|TRBV19
TGTGCCAGTAGTATAGCCAGGGACACAGATACGCAGTATTTT
CASSIARDTDTQYF
>-|-|TRBJ1-1|TRBV6-2/TRBV6-3
TGTGCCAGCAGCCAGCCGGGAGTTAACACTGAAGCTTTCTTT
CASSQPGVNTEAFF
>TRBD1|-|TRBJ2-7|TRBV10-1
TGCGCCAGCAGTGAGGGACAGGTCGCCTACGAGCAGTACTTC
CASSEGQVAYEQYF
>TRBD1|-|TRBJ2-7|TRBV6-4
TGTGCCAGCAGTGGGGCCGGGACAGGGCCCTACGAGCAGTACTTC
CASSGAGTGPYEQYF
>TRBD1|-|TRBJ2-7|TRBV30
TGTGCCTGGAGTGTACGTAGGACAGGGGGGTCCTACGAGCAGTACTTC
CAWSVRRTGGSYEQYF
>-|few|TRBJ1-5|TRBV7-8
TGTGCCAGCAGCTTAGGAACAGCTAGCAATCAGCCCCAGCATTTT
CASSLGTASNQPQHF